The rows below give T cell receptor beta chains drawn from one sample of a study of beta chain features in type 1 diabetes. Libraries were prepared by immunoSEQ multiplex PCR; TCRdb keeps only in-frame clonotypes and omits some of them. The repertoire includes roughly 350,000 clones, around 9.6% of them detected once, and around 0.66% sits in the top ten. The sequenced sample consisted of central memory CD4+ T cells from blood. These receptors all come from a man between 25 and 39 years old with type 1 diabetes. Each CDR3 is given with its conserved first and last residue. The D gene is left open where the match is weak. Clone size is given for some rows only: seen once, a few or many times, or a class if the clone is expanded.

cdr3_length: 15
clone_size: few
d_call: TRBD1
j_call: TRBJ2-3
v_call: TRBV2
cdr3_aa: CASLSGQGGTDTQYF
cdr3_nt: TGTGCCAGCCTTTCCGGACAGGGGGGCACAGATACGCAGTATTTT

cdr3_length: 15
clone_size: few
d_call: TRBD1
j_call: TRBJ2-5
v_call: TRBV5-6
cdr3_aa: CASSLWWDSQETQYF
cdr3_nt: TGTGCCAGCAGCTTGTGGTGGGACAGCCAAGAGACCCAGTACTTC

cdr3_length: 13
clone_size: many
d_call: NA
j_call: TRBJ1-1
v_call: TRBV5-1
cdr3_aa: CASSFQPNTEAFF
cdr3_nt: TGCGCCAGCAGCTTTCAGCCGAACACTGAAGCTTTCTTT

cdr3_length: 15
clone_size: few
d_call: NA
j_call: TRBJ1-2
v_call: TRBV4-3
cdr3_aa: CASSQDVIGGWGYTF
cdr3_nt: TGCGCCAGCAGCCAAGATGTTATCGGGGGCTGGGGCTACACCTTC

cdr3_length: 16
clone_size: few
d_call: NA
j_call: TRBJ2-1
v_call: TRBV9
cdr3_aa: CASSSRLTSSYNEQFF
cdr3_nt: TGTGCCAGCAGCTCGCGACTGACTAGCTCCTACAATGAGCAGTTCTTC

cdr3_length: 12
clone_size: NA
d_call: NA
j_call: TRBJ2-3
v_call: TRBV7-2
cdr3_aa: CASSTDTDTQYF
cdr3_nt: TGTGCCAGCAGCACGGACACAGATACGCAGTATTTT

cdr3_length: 15
clone_size: NA
d_call: TRBD1
j_call: TRBJ1-2
v_call: TRBV6-1
cdr3_aa: CASSPTADRGDGYTF
cdr3_nt: TGTGCCAGCAGCCCCACCGCGGACAGGGGCGATGGCTACACCTTC

cdr3_length: 15
clone_size: few
d_call: TRBD1
j_call: TRBJ2-7
v_call: TRBV19
cdr3_aa: CASSALTGPPYEQYF
cdr3_nt: TGTGCCAGTAGTGCGCTGACAGGGCCGCCCTACGAGCAGTACTTC

cdr3_length: 13
clone_size: many
d_call: NA
j_call: TRBJ1-1
v_call: TRBV7-9
cdr3_aa: CASSLRQNTEAFF
cdr3_nt: TGTGCCAGCAGCTTAAGACAGAACACTGAAGCTTTCTTT

cdr3_length: 13
clone_size: NA
d_call: NA
j_call: TRBJ2-2
v_call: TRBV30
cdr3_aa: CAWTVNVGGELFF
cdr3_nt: TGTGCCTGGACGGTAAACGTGGGCGGGGAGCTGTTTTTT

cdr3_length: 17
clone_size: NA
d_call: TRBD2
j_call: TRBJ2-2
v_call: TRBV4-2
cdr3_aa: CASEMGLAGENTGELFF
cdr3_nt: TGTGCCAGCGAGATGGGCCTAGCGGGAGAGAACACCGGGGAGCTGTTTTTT

cdr3_length: 13
clone_size: few
d_call: NA
j_call: TRBJ1-4
v_call: TRBV7-9
cdr3_aa: CASSSAGGEKLFF
cdr3_nt: TGTGCCAGCAGCTCGGCCGGCGGGGAAAAACTGTTTTTT

cdr3_length: 13
clone_size: NA
d_call: NA
j_call: TRBJ2-5
v_call: TRBV9
cdr3_aa: CASSTGTQETQYF
cdr3_nt: TGTGCCAGCAGTACCGGGACCCAAGAGACCCAGTACTTC

cdr3_length: 16
clone_size: few
d_call: NA
j_call: TRBJ2-1
v_call: TRBV4-1
cdr3_aa: CASSQSGTTTYNEQFF
cdr3_nt: TGCGCCAGCAGCCAGTCCGGGACCACAACCTACAATGAGCAGTTCTTC

cdr3_length: 17
clone_size: NA
d_call: TRBD2
j_call: TRBJ2-3
v_call: TRBV4-2
cdr3_aa: CASSQDLAGGSTDTQYF
cdr3_nt: TGTGCCAGCAGCCAAGACTTGGCGGGAGGCAGCACAGATACGCAGTATTTT

cdr3_length: 14
clone_size: NA
d_call: TRBD1
j_call: TRBJ1-2
v_call: TRBV4-3
cdr3_aa: CASSQADRDYGYTF
cdr3_nt: TGCGCCAGCAGCCAGGCGGACAGGGACTATGGCTACACCTTC

cdr3_length: 13
clone_size: few
d_call: NA
j_call: TRBJ1-2
v_call: TRBV6-5
cdr3_aa: CASSYGGGHGYTF
cdr3_nt: TGTGCCAGCAGTTACGGGGGCGGTCATGGCTACACCTTC

cdr3_length: 15
clone_size: NA
d_call: NA
j_call: TRBJ2-4
v_call: TRBV5-1
cdr3_aa: CASSSPGDTKNIQYF
cdr3_nt: TGCGCCAGCAGCTCCCCAGGGGATACCAAAAACATTCAGTACTTC

cdr3_length: 14
clone_size: few
d_call: NA
j_call: TRBJ2-3
v_call: TRBV10-2
cdr3_aa: CASSDSGSTDTQYF
cdr3_nt: TGCGCCAGCAGTGACTCAGGAAGCACAGATACGCAGTATTTT

cdr3_length: 17
clone_size: NA
d_call: NA
j_call: TRBJ2-6
v_call: TRBV7-2
cdr3_aa: CASSFIWGPPIANVLTF
cdr3_nt: TGTGCCAGCAGCTTTATTTGGGGGCCCCCTATAGCCAACGTCCTGACTTTC

cdr3_length: 13
clone_size: few
d_call: NA
j_call: TRBJ1-5
v_call: TRBV7-9
cdr3_aa: CASSLAGYQPQHF
cdr3_nt: TGTGCCAGCAGCTTAGCAGGGTATCAGCCCCAGCATTTT

cdr3_length: 15
clone_size: few
d_call: TRBD1
j_call: TRBJ1-5
v_call: TRBV30
cdr3_aa: CAWSQGDHSNQPQHF
cdr3_nt: TGTGCCTGGAGTCAGGGGGACCATAGCAATCAGCCCCAGCATTTT

cdr3_length: 13
clone_size: few
d_call: NA
j_call: TRBJ2-7
v_call: TRBV5-6
cdr3_aa: CASSSPGRGEQYF
cdr3_nt: TGTGCCAGCAGCTCGCCCGGGCGTGGCGAGCAGTACTTC

cdr3_length: 12
clone_size: NA
d_call: NA
j_call: TRBJ2-7
v_call: TRBV7-6
cdr3_aa: CASSVGQYEQYF
cdr3_nt: TGTGCCAGCAGCGTCGGACAGTACGAGCAGTACTTC

cdr3_length: 17
clone_size: NA
d_call: NA
j_call: TRBJ2-3
v_call: TRBV21-1
cdr3_aa: CASSKAVTDASTDTQYF
cdr3_nt: TGTGCCAGCAGCAAAGCGGTCACTGATGCTAGCACAGATACGCAGTATTTT

cdr3_length: 10
clone_size: NA
d_call: NA
j_call: TRBJ2-2
v_call: TRBV6-6
cdr3_aa: CAIYGGELFF
cdr3_nt: TGTGCCATCTATGGCGGGGAGCTGTTTTTT

cdr3_length: 15
clone_size: few
d_call: NA
j_call: TRBJ2-3
v_call: TRBV27
cdr3_aa: CASSSPRGQVDTQYF
cdr3_nt: TGTGCCAGCAGTTCCCCGCGGGGGCAGGTAGATACGCAGTATTTT

cdr3_length: 13
clone_size: few
d_call: TRBD1
j_call: TRBJ2-2
v_call: TRBV7-6
cdr3_aa: CASSGQGTGELFF
cdr3_nt: TGTGCCAGCAGCGGACAGGGGACCGGGGAGCTGTTTTTT

cdr3_length: 15
clone_size: few
d_call: NA
j_call: TRBJ2-1
v_call: TRBV11-3
cdr3_aa: CARAQPDLSYNEQFF
cdr3_nt: TGTGCCAGGGCCCAACCGGACCTTTCCTACAATGAGCAGTTCTTC

cdr3_length: 18
clone_size: few
d_call: TRBD2
j_call: TRBJ2-5
v_call: TRBV5-1
cdr3_aa: CASSLAVASGSSEETQYF
cdr3_nt: TGCGCCAGCAGCTTGGCCGTGGCTAGCGGGAGTTCGGAAGAGACCCAGTACTTC

cdr3_length: 13
clone_size: few
d_call: NA
j_call: TRBJ1-1
v_call: TRBV28
cdr3_aa: CASLHWGSTEAFF
cdr3_nt: TGTGCCAGCCTCCACTGGGGTTCCACTGAAGCTTTCTTT

cdr3_length: 13
clone_size: NA
d_call: NA
j_call: TRBJ1-5
v_call: TRBV10-2
cdr3_aa: CASSVQAEGAQHF
cdr3_nt: TGCGCCAGCAGTGTCCAGGCCGAGGGGGCCCAGCATTTT

cdr3_length: 14
clone_size: few
d_call: TRBD2
j_call: TRBJ2-5
v_call: TRBV11-2
cdr3_aa: CASSFSGLRETQYF
cdr3_nt: TGTGCCAGCAGCTTTTCGGGACTACGAGAGACCCAGTACTTC

cdr3_length: 14
clone_size: NA
d_call: NA
j_call: TRBJ2-7
v_call: TRBV4-1
cdr3_aa: CASSQDQGSYEQYF
cdr3_nt: TGTGCCAGCAGCCAAGATCAGGGGAGCTACGAGCAGTACTTC

cdr3_length: 14
clone_size: many
d_call: TRBD2
j_call: TRBJ2-1
v_call: TRBV19
cdr3_aa: CASRGTRANNEQFF
cdr3_nt: TGTGCCAGTAGGGGGACTAGAGCAAACAATGAGCAGTTCTTC

cdr3_length: 13
clone_size: few
d_call: NA
j_call: TRBJ2-1
v_call: TRBV5-4
cdr3_aa: CASSPPRDNEQFF
cdr3_nt: TGTGCCAGCAGCCCCCCCAGGGACAATGAGCAGTTCTTC

cdr3_length: 14
clone_size: few
d_call: NA
j_call: TRBJ1-1
v_call: TRBV6-5
cdr3_aa: CASSYRWPDTEAFF
cdr3_nt: TGTGCCAGCAGTTACCGCTGGCCCGACACTGAAGCTTTCTTT

cdr3_length: 16
clone_size: NA
d_call: TRBD1
j_call: TRBJ2-7
v_call: TRBV5-1
cdr3_aa: CASSSGGTGYSYEQYF
cdr3_nt: TGCGCCAGCAGCTCTGGCGGGACAGGGTACTCCTACGAGCAGTACTTC

cdr3_length: 15
clone_size: few
d_call: NA
j_call: TRBJ1-2
v_call: TRBV11-2
cdr3_aa: CASSLIPGHANGYTF
cdr3_nt: TGTGCCAGCAGCTTAATTCCGGGCCACGCAAATGGCTACACCTTC

cdr3_length: 15
clone_size: NA
d_call: NA
j_call: TRBJ2-5
v_call: TRBV5-5
cdr3_aa: CASSSRGDSLETQYF
cdr3_nt: TGTGCCAGCAGCTCGAGGGGAGACTCTTTGGAGACCCAGTACTTC

cdr3_length: 17
clone_size: few
d_call: NA
j_call: TRBJ2-3
v_call: TRBV11-2
cdr3_aa: CASSLEGGGSSTDTQYF
cdr3_nt: TGTGCCAGCAGCTTAGAAGGAGGCGGGTCTAGCACAGATACGCAGTATTTT

cdr3_length: 16
clone_size: many
d_call: NA
j_call: TRBJ2-6
v_call: TRBV4-1
cdr3_aa: CASSQAGSSGANVLTF
cdr3_nt: TGCGCCAGCAGCCAAGCGGGAAGCTCTGGGGCCAACGTCCTGACTTTC

cdr3_length: 13
clone_size: few
d_call: TRBD1
j_call: TRBJ1-2
v_call: TRBV6-5
cdr3_aa: CASSVGQGYGYTF
cdr3_nt: TGTGCCAGCAGTGTGGGACAGGGGTATGGCTACACCTTC

cdr3_length: 13
clone_size: few
d_call: NA
j_call: TRBJ1-2
v_call: TRBV11-2
cdr3_aa: CASSLGEEYGYTF
cdr3_nt: TGTGCCAGCAGCTTAGGGGAGGAGTATGGCTACACCTTC